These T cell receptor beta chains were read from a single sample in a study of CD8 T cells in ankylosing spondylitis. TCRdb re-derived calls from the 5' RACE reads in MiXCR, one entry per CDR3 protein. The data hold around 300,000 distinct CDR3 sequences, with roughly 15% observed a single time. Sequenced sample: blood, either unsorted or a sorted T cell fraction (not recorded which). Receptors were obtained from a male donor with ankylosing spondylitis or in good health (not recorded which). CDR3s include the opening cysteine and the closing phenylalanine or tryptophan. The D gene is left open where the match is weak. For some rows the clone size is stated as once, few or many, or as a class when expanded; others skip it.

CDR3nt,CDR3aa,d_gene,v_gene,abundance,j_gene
TGTGCCAGCATGCGCGGGGGAGTATACAATGAGCAGTTCTTC,CASMRGGVYNEQFF,TRBD2,TRBV6-1,NA,TRBJ2-1
TGTGCCAGCAGCTTGAGGTCCAATGAGCAGTTCTTC,CASSLRSNEQFF,NA,TRBV5-6,few,TRBJ2-1
TGCGCCAGCAGCCAAGTACTAGCGGGAGGATGGACCGGGGAGCTGTTTTTT,CASSQVLAGGWTGELFF,TRBD2,TRBV4-1,NA,TRBJ2-2
TGTGCCAGCAGTTTTGGGACAACCGGCCAAGAGACCCAGTACTTC,CASSFGTTGQETQYF,NA,TRBV12-3/TRBV12-4,few,TRBJ2-5
TGTGCCAGCAGCTTGACTAGCGGGGGGGCGTGGTATTTT,CASSLTSGGAWYF,TRBD2,TRBV7-2,few,TRBJ2-3
TGTGCCATCAGTACGACGGGACAGGGGGACAATGAGCAGTTCTTC,CAISTTGQGDNEQFF,TRBD1,TRBV10-3,few,TRBJ2-1
TGTGCCAGCCGAGCCGGGGATTCCTACGAGCAGTACTTC,CASRAGDSYEQYF,NA,TRBV7-2,NA,TRBJ2-7
TGTGCCAGCAGGTTTCGGGGGGGGGATCCCTCCTACAATGAGCAGTTCTTC,CASRFRGGDPSYNEQFF,NA,TRBV21-1,NA,TRBJ2-1
TGCAGTGCTAGAGATGCGGTAACAGAGACCCAGTACTTC,CSARDAVTETQYF,NA,TRBV20-1,NA,TRBJ2-5
TGCAGTGCTAATGGTCTAGCGGCAGAGACCCAGTACTTC,CSANGLAAETQYF,TRBD2,TRBV20-1,few,TRBJ2-5
TGTGCCAGCACCCCGGACTTTAACACCGGGGAGCTGTTTTTT,CASTPDFNTGELFF,NA,TRBV12-3/TRBV12-4,few,TRBJ2-2
TGTGCCACCAGCGCCCAAAGGACTAGAACAGCTGAGCAGTTCTTC,CATSAQRTRTAEQFF,TRBD2,TRBV15,many,TRBJ2-1
TGTGCCAGCAGCCACGGGACCGAAGCTAACTATGGCTACACCTTC,CASSHGTEANYGYTF,NA,TRBV7-8,NA,TRBJ1-2
TGCGCCAGCAGCCGAGACGGGTCTGGAAACACCATATATTTT,CASSRDGSGNTIYF,NA,TRBV5-1,many,TRBJ1-3
TGCAGTGCTAGGTCTACGTCCAGGGACATTCAGTACTTC,CSARSTSRDIQYF,NA,TRBV20-1,few,TRBJ2-4
TGTGCCTGGAGTAAGTCACCCAATCAGCCCCAGCATTTT,CAWSKSPNQPQHF,NA,TRBV30,few,TRBJ1-5
TGTGCCAGCAGCGCGCCGACTACTTTCCAGGGGACTGAAGCTTTCTTT,CASSAPTTFQGTEAFF,NA,TRBV7-9,NA,TRBJ1-1
TGTGCCAGCAGCCCTCCGGGACAGCAGAGCTACGAGCAGTACTTC,CASSPPGQQSYEQYF,TRBD1,TRBV3-1,few,TRBJ2-7
TGTGCCTGGAGTATCGGCTCCTCCTACGAGCAGTACTTC,CAWSIGSSYEQYF,NA,TRBV30,NA,TRBJ2-7
TGTGCCAGCAGTGAACAGGAGCTCTATGGCTACACCTTC,CASSEQELYGYTF,NA,TRBV2,NA,TRBJ1-2
TGTGCCAGCAGTCCCCTTGGACAGGGGAGGGAGACCCAGTACTTC,CASSPLGQGRETQYF,TRBD1,TRBV12-3/TRBV12-4,NA,TRBJ2-5
TGTGCCAGCAGCTTTGGACAGACCTATGGCTACACCTTC,CASSFGQTYGYTF,NA,TRBV13,many,TRBJ1-2
TGCAGTGCTAGAGATTGGGCAGATACGCAGTATTTT,CSARDWADTQYF,NA,TRBV20-1,NA,TRBJ2-3
TGTGCCAGCAGTTACGAAGGGGGTACGAACACCGGGGAGCTGTTTTTT,CASSYEGGTNTGELFF,NA,TRBV6-5,few,TRBJ2-2
TGCAGTGCTAGACCGGACCCGAACACCGGGGAGCTGTTTTTT,CSARPDPNTGELFF,NA,TRBV20-1,NA,TRBJ2-2
TGTGCCAGCAGCCTCCGCCCGGGACAGACCTACAATGAGCAGTTCTTC,CASSLRPGQTYNEQFF,TRBD1,TRBV7-6,NA,TRBJ2-1
TGTGCCAGCAGTCGGGCGGGAGGAACCTACGAGCAGTACTTC,CASSRAGGTYEQYF,TRBD2,TRBV12-3/TRBV12-4,few,TRBJ2-7
TGTGCCAGCAGTTCCTCCGGGACCGTCGGAGGCACAGATACGCAGTATTTT,CASSSSGTVGGTDTQYF,NA,TRBV6-5,NA,TRBJ2-3
TGTGCCAGTCCCCTGGCGAACACCGGGGAGCTGTTTTTT,CASPLANTGELFF,NA,TRBV6-1,NA,TRBJ2-2
TGTGCCAGCAGCTTTAATGGGGGAGCAGAGACCCAGTACTTC,CASSFNGGAETQYF,NA,TRBV7-9,NA,TRBJ2-5
TGCGCCAGCAGCTTTGACCTAACTACCTACGAGCAGTACTTC,CASSFDLTTYEQYF,NA,TRBV5-1,NA,TRBJ2-7
TGCAGTGTAGCGGGTGGGGGCACAGATACGCAGTATTTT,CSVAGGGTDTQYF,TRBD2,TRBV20-1,many,TRBJ2-3
TGCGCCAGCAGCTTTGGGGGCCAGTCCTACAATGAGCAGTTCTTC,CASSFGGQSYNEQFF,NA,TRBV5-1,NA,TRBJ2-1
TGCAGCGTTGAAACTCCGGCCCGTGGCTACACCTTC,CSVETPARGYTF,NA,TRBV29-1,few,TRBJ1-2
TGTGCCAGCACCCAAACTAGCCGCGACTACAATGAGCAGTTCTTC,CASTQTSRDYNEQFF,NA,TRBV5-5,few,TRBJ2-1
TGTGCCAGCAGCCGTATGGCTGAAGCTTTCTTT,CASSRMAEAFF,NA,TRBV3-1,few,TRBJ1-1